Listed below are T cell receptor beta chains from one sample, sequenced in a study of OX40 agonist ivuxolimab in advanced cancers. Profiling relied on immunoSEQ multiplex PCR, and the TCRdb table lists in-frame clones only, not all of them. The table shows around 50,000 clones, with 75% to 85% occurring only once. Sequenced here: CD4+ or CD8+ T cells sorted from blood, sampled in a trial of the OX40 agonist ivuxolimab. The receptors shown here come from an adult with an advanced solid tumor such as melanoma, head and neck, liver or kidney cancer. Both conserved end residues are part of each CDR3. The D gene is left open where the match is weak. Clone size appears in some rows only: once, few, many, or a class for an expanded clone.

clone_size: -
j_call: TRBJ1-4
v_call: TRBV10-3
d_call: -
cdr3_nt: TGTGCCATCAGGGGAGCCCAGGATGAAAAACTGTTTTTT
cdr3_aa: CAIRGAQDEKLFF

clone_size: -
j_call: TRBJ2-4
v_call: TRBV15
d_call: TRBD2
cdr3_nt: TGTGCCACCAGCAGAGTAGTGGGCGCTAGCGGGGGGCCTTTTGGCGCCAAAAACATTCAGTACTTC
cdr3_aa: CATSRVVGASGGPFGAKNIQYF

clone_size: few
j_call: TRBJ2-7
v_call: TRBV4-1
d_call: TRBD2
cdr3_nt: TGCGCCAGCAGCCAAGGGTGGGTCCGCGGGACTAGCGGGGGGGCCTCCTACGAGCAGTACTTC
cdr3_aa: CASSQGWVRGTSGGASYEQYF

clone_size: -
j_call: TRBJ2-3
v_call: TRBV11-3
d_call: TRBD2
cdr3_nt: TGTGCCAGCAGCTTGAATAGCGGGGGCACAGATACGCAGTATTTT
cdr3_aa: CASSLNSGGTDTQYF

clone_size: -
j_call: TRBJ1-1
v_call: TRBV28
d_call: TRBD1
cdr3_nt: TGTGCCAGCAGGGGGACAGAGAGTGAAGCTTTCTTT
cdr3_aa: CASRGTESEAFF

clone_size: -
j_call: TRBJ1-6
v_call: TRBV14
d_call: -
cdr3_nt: TGTGCCAGTAGCCAAGGGGCCGTACATTCACCCCTCCACTTT
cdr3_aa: CASSQGAVHSPLHF

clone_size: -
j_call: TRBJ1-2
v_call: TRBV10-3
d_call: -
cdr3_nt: TGTGCCATCAGTGAAGGGCTGGAGGTAGGCTATGGCTACACCTTC
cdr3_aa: CAISEGLEVGYGYTF

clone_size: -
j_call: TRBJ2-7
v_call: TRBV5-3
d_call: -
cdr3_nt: TGTGCCAGAAGCTTGGTATCAGGGCAAATCCACGAGCAGTACTTC
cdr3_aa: CARSLVSGQIHEQYF

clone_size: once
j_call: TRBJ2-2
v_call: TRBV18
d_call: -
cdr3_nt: TGTGCCAGCTCACCTAGGCCCGGGACGAACACCGGGGAGCTGTTTTTT
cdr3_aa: CASSPRPGTNTGELFF

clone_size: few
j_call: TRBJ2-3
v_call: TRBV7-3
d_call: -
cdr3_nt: TGTGCCAGCAGCCAGCAGGGAGGAGGCACAGATACGCAGTATTTT
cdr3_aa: CASSQQGGGTDTQYF

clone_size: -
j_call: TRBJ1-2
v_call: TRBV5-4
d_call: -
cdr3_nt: TGTGCCAGCAGCATACTATACAGAGTGGCGAATCTGGGCTACACCTTC
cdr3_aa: CASSILYRVANLGYTF

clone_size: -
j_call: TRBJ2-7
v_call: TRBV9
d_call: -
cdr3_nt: TGTGCCAGCAGCGTAGAGGACACTTTTTACGAGCAGTACTTC
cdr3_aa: CASSVEDTFYEQYF

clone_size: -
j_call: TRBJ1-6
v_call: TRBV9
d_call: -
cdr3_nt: TGTGCCAGCAGTGGAGGGTCCTATAATTCACCCCTCCACTTT
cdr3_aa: CASSGGSYNSPLHF

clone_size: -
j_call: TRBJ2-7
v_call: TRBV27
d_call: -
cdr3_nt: TGTGCCAGCAGTTTAGCGAGAGGGGGGTTTGACGAGCAGTACTTC
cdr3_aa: CASSLARGGFDEQYF

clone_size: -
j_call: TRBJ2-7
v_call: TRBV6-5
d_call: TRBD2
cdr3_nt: TGTGCCAGCAGTTATTCCGGGGGGGCTAATTACGAGCAGTACTTC
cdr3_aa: CASSYSGGANYEQYF

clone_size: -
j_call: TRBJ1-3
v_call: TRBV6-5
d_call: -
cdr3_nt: TGTGCCAGCAGTTACCCCACCGGGTCTGGAAACACCATATATTTT
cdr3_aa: CASSYPTGSGNTIYF

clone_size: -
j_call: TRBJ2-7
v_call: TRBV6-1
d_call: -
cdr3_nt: TGTGCCAGCAGTGAAGAGGGTCGCAGGGGCCCCTACGAGCAGTACTTC
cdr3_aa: CASSEEGRRGPYEQYF

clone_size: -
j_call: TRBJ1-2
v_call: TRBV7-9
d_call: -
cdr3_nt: TGTGCCAGCAGCCCTTGGGCCGGGACAACAAACTATGGCTACACCTTC
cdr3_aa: CASSPWAGTTNYGYTF

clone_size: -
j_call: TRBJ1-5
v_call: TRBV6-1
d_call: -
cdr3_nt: TGTGCCAGCAGTGCAACAGGGCTGGGACAGCCCCAGCATTTT
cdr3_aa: CASSATGLGQPQHF

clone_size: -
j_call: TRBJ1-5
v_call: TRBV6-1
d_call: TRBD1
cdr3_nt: TGTGCCAGCAGGTGGCAGGGGGAGAATCAGCCCCAGCATTTT
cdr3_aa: CASRWQGENQPQHF

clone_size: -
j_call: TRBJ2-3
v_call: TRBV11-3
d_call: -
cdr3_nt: TGTGCCAGCAGCTTAGCTAGCGTGGCAGATACGCAGTATTTT
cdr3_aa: CASSLASVADTQYF

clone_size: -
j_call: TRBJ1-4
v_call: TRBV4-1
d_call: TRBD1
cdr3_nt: TGCGCCAGCAGCCCCCGGGACAGGGACGGTAATGAAAAACTGTTTTTT
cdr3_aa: CASSPRDRDGNEKLFF

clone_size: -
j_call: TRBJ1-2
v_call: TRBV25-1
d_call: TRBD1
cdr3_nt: TGTGCCAGCAGGCATACAGGGGAGGGTTGGGGTGGCTACACCTTC
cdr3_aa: CASRHTGEGWGGYTF

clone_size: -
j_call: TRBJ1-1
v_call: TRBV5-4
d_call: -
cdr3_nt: TGTGCCAGCAGTTCCAACCCACTCGCTGAAGCTTTCTTT
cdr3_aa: CASSSNPLAEAFF

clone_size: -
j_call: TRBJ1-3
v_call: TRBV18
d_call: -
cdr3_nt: TGTGCCAGCTCACCAAAGGCACCGACTTCTGGAAACACCATATATTTT
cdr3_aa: CASSPKAPTSGNTIYF

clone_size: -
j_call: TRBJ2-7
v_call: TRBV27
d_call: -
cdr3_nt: TGTGCCAGCAAGCTTTCCGGGGGAGAAGGCTACGAGCAGTACTTC
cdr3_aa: CASKLSGGEGYEQYF

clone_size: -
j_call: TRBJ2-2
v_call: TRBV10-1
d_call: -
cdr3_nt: TGCGCCAGCACCCCGGGGTTTTTGGGGTTCACCGGGGAGCTGTTTTTT
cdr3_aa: CASTPGFLGFTGELFF

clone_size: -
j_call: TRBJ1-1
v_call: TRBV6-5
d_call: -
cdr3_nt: TGTGCCAGCAGTATGACAGCGTCGAACACTGAAGCTTTCTTT
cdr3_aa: CASSMTASNTEAFF